This T cell receptor (beta chain) was observed in a study of blood T cell repertoires in COVID-19. About the study: The origin of the acute and convalescent COVID-19 samples was the United States, Italy and Spain.

Using immunoSEQ multiplex PCR, the repertoire was profiled, and TCRdb retains in-frame clones only, with some absent. The sample lists approximately 60,000 clones, approximately 90% occurring once. The Seattle patients joined while their infection was active and were tracked longitudinally afterward. Germline trimming cut 3 bases from V and 5 bases from J; bases unmatched to any gene: 3. Germline CDR1 KGHSH, CDR2 LQKENI. This CDR3 has 13 amino acids. The chain joins TRBV18 to TRBJ1-2; 7 nucleotides align to TRBD1. This receptor was taken from a woman older than 75 with COVID-19, enrolled during active disease. The sequenced material came from peripheral blood. The CDR3 nucleotides are TGTGCCAGCTCACCCGACAGGGCATATGGCTACACCTTC. Protein sequence: CASSPDRAYGYTF.